The rows below give T cell receptor beta chains drawn from one sample of a study of blood T cell repertoires in COVID-19. The repertoire was sequenced with immunoSEQ multiplex PCR; TCRdb's copy has only in-frame clones and lacks some. The sample includes 110,000 or so clones, approximately 80% of them seen just once. The material sequenced was peripheral blood. Receptor source: a woman in her fifties or sixties with acute or convalescent COVID-19. Each CDR3 is given without its conserved first and last residue. The D gene is left open where the match is weak. Size tells how often a clone was seen (once, few, many) or the class of an expanded clone, and some rows leave it out.

V gene: TRBV18; D gene: TRBD2; clone size: few; CDR3 protein: ASSPNRGGEDTQY
V gene: TRBV5-1; D gene: .; clone size: .; CDR3 protein: ASSLYINEKLF
V gene: TRBV24-1; D gene: TRBD1; clone size: .; CDR3 protein: ATSDSVGQGPLNTEAF
V gene: TRBV9; D gene: .; clone size: few; CDR3 protein: ASSVGRLGTEAF
V gene: TRBV5-5; D gene: TRBD1; clone size: .; CDR3 protein: ASSSTGGSYNEQF
V gene: TRBV5-1; D gene: .; clone size: .; CDR3 protein: ASSLVMMGSSGNTIY
V gene: TRBV3-1/TRBV3-2; D gene: TRBD1; clone size: .; CDR3 protein: ASSPTDRVRGYT
V gene: TRBV6-1; D gene: .; clone size: .; CDR3 protein: ASSEAGQGSYEQY
V gene: TRBV5-1; D gene: .; clone size: .; CDR3 protein: ASSAFSLLVQAEAF
V gene: TRBV2; D gene: TRBD1; clone size: few; CDR3 protein: ASSEVGTVIRYT
V gene: TRBV18; D gene: .; clone size: .; CDR3 protein: ASSPQNGGNEKLF
V gene: TRBV5-6; D gene: .; clone size: few; CDR3 protein: ASSSRGHHFYNSPLH
V gene: TRBV5-8; D gene: .; clone size: .; CDR3 protein: ASSLGGDPSKNIQY
V gene: TRBV11-2; D gene: .; clone size: few; CDR3 protein: ASSVYSGEEQF
V gene: TRBV5-1; D gene: .; clone size: .; CDR3 protein: ASSRLDSQGGYT
V gene: TRBV5-4; D gene: TRBD2; clone size: .; CDR3 protein: ASSFSGGPKETQY
V gene: TRBV2; D gene: .; clone size: .; CDR3 protein: ASTPAYEQY
V gene: TRBV6-5; D gene: TRBD1; clone size: .; CDR3 protein: ASSPIGTGVQPQH
V gene: TRBV9; D gene: .; clone size: .; CDR3 protein: ASSVGGEIKGTLH
V gene: TRBV10-2; D gene: TRBD1; clone size: few; CDR3 protein: ASSRDSYGYT
V gene: TRBV11-2; D gene: TRBD1; clone size: .; CDR3 protein: ATEQGIGGTDTQY
V gene: TRBV27; D gene: .; clone size: .; CDR3 protein: ASSLRGNEQF
V gene: TRBV30; D gene: TRBD1; clone size: .; CDR3 protein: AWSVGGTGGSTTNEKLF
V gene: TRBV29-1; D gene: .; clone size: few; CDR3 protein: SVTSGWVSSYNEQF
V gene: TRBV19; D gene: .; clone size: .; CDR3 protein: ASRTGPLANYGYT
V gene: TRBV7-2; D gene: .; clone size: few; CDR3 protein: ASSRTGNYEQY
V gene: TRBV28; D gene: .; clone size: .; CDR3 protein: ASSLGLGANYGYT
V gene: TRBV10-3; D gene: .; clone size: .; CDR3 protein: AIFGAGDYGYT
V gene: TRBV14; D gene: TRBD1; clone size: once; CDR3 protein: ASSLQGDSPLH
V gene: TRBV6-1; D gene: TRBD1; clone size: .; CDR3 protein: ASSEWGILPGQDNSPLH
V gene: TRBV9; D gene: .; clone size: .; CDR3 protein: ASSVRESGELF
V gene: TRBV3-1/TRBV3-2; D gene: .; clone size: .; CDR3 protein: ASSPLQRGRGYT